Below, one T cell receptor (beta chain) is given with its context. The data stem from a study of shared clonotypes between healthy human individuals. Method: immunoSEQ multiplex PCR; TCRdb's copy keeps in-frame clones and lacks some. The data show about 2.1 million clones, 90% to 95% seen once. V lost 7 bases to trimming and J lost 4 bases, with 19 bases between them. Looked up from germline, CDR1 is SEHNR and CDR2 is FQNEAQ (reference sequence). This CDR3 contains 15 residues. Selected positively for CCR7 and CD45RO-negative, naive CD8 cells excluded terminally differentiated effector memory CD45RA+ cells.

V usage is TRBV7-9 and J usage is TRBJ1-2; D gene uncertain. Sequenced input: naive CD8+ T cells from PBMCs. The origin of this receptor is a man in his late teens or twenties in good health. Some clones in this sample may be carry-over from other donors' samples. The CDR3 bases are TGTGCCAGCATTAGCCCAAGGCAGATTATCTATGGCTACACCTTC. Protein product: CASISPRQIIYGYTF.